The present T cell receptor (beta chain) was sequenced within a study of blood T cell repertoires in COVID-19. Across the whole study: Nucleic acid was either cDNA or gDNA, and it came from T cells, B-cell-depleted T cells, or PBMCs.

The table came from immunoSEQ multiplex PCR; TCRdb's copy has only in-frame clones and leaves some out. The sample gives 350,000 to 450,000 clones, 85% of which show up once; 3% to 4% is in the top ten. Looked up from germline, CDR1 is SNHLY and CDR2 is FYNNEI. V lost 6 bases, J lost 0 bases, and 5 bases stayed unmatched. The CDR3 runs to 15 residues. The sequence derives from a woman aged 18-29 years with acute or convalescent COVID-19. Sequences were obtained from peripheral blood. This chain joins TRBV2 and TRBJ2-7; 10 nucleotides agree with TRBD1. CDR3 in DNA: TGTGCCAGCAGCCCGGGACAGGGGAGCTCCTACGAGCAGTACTTC. It codes for CASSPGQGSSYEQYF.